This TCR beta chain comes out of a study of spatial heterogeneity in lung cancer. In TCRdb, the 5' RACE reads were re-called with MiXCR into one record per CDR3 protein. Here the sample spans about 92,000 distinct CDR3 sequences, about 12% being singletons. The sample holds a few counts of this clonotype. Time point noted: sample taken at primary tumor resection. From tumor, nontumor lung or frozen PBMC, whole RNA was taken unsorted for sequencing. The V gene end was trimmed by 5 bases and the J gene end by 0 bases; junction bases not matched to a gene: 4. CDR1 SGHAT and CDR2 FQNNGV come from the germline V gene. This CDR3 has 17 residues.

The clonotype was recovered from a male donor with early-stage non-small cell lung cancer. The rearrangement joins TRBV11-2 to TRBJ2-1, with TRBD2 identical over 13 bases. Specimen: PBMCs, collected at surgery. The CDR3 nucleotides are TGTGCCAGCAGCCTCCGGACTAGCGGGAGCTCCTACAATGAGCAGTTCTTC. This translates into CASSLRTSGSSYNEQFF.